This TCR beta chain was captured by sequencing in a study of blood T cell repertoires in COVID-19. Study summary: The samples span acute and convalescent COVID-19 from the United States, Italy and Spain. PBMCs, B-cell-depleted T cells, or T cells provided the cDNA or gDNA that made up the material.

This CDR3 has 14 amino acids. The germline CDR1 and CDR2 sequences are SNHLY and FYNNEI. The J segment lost 1 base and the V segment lost 5 bases, leaving 4 bases of the junction unmatched. The authors' processing: Reference gene primer amplification yielded estimated nucleated cell counts. Generated by immunoSEQ multiplex PCR, the TCRdb table keeps only in-frame clones and is missing some. That table furnishes V, J and clone size, whereas the DNA furnished D and trimming. The sample comprises approximately 190,000 clones, 70% to 90% of which are singletons, and roughly 21% rests with the top ten. This TCR was sampled from a man aged 55 to 70 with active or convalescent COVID-19. The V gene is TRBV2, the J gene TRBJ1-1; the match to TRBD1 covers 7 bases. Material for sequencing was peripheral blood. The CDR3 sequence: CASSSTGPNTEAFF. CDR3 nucleotides: TGTGCCAGCAGTTCGACAGGGCCGAACACTGAAGCTTTCTTT.